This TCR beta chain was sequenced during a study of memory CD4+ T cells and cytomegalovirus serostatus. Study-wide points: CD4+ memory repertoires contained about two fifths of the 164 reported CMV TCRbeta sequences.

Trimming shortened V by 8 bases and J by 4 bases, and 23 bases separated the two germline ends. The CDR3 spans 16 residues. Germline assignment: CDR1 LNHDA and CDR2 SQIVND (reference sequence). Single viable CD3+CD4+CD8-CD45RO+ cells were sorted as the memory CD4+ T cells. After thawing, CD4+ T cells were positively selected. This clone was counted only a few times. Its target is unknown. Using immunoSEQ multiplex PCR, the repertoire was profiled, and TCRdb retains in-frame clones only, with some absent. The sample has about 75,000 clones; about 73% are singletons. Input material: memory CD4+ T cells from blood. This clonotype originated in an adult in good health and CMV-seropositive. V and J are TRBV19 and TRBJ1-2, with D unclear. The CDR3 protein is CASQAMRPGFGYGYTF. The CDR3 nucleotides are TGTGCCAGTCAAGCTATGAGACCAGGTTTCGGCTATGGCTACACCTTC.